Each of the 8 T cell receptor beta chains below was sequenced from the same sample in a study of shared clonotypes between healthy human individuals. TCRdb's copy holds only in-frame clones and misses some; the assay was immunoSEQ multiplex PCR. This table has around 600,000 clones, around 97% appearing once. The sample was naive CD4+ T cells sorted from blood. Subset given: CD45RA+ positively selected. These receptors originate from a woman aged 25 to 39 in good health.

The J gene is TRBJ2-4, the V gene TRBV28; TRBD2 agrees at 9 bases. Germline V gives CDR1 MDHEN, CDR2 SYDVKM. There are 16 residues in the CDR3. V shed 6 bases, J shed 5 bases, and the junction held 11 bases outside the gene matches. The CDR3 DNA reads as TGTGCCAGCAGCGCTTCGGGACTAGCACACCAAAACATTCAGTACTTC. Encoded protein: CASSASGLAHQNIQYF.

V and J are TRBV5-6 and TRBJ2-7; 13 bases are a match to TRBD2. Trimming removed 4 bases from V and 6 bases from J; junction bases left unmatched: 7. This CDR3 comprises 15 residues. Germline CDR1 and CDR2: SGHDT and YYEEEE. The CDR3 region is CASSLRTSGRIEQYF. The DNA for the CDR3 is TGTGCCAGCAGCCTCCGGACTAGCGGGAGAATCGAGCAGTACTTC.

This clone is a singleton in its sample. Other DNA sequences of this sample code for an identical CDR3. CDR3 sequence: CASSLLAGSTDTQYF. In nucleotides, the CDR3 is TGTGCCAGCAGCCTACTAGCGGGAAGCACAGATACGCAGTATTTT. This chain connects TRBV7-6 to TRBJ2-3; TRBD2 matches at 10 bases. The CDR3 consists of 15 residues. V dropped 5 bases and J dropped 0; count of bases not matched to a gene: 2. Germline V gene lookup returns CDR1 SGHVS and CDR2 FNYEAQ.

This chain connects TRBV5-4 to TRBJ2-2, with D hard to call. V gave up 1 base and J gave up 5 bases, with 9 bases separating them. The germline V gene has CDR1 SGHNT and CDR2 YYREEE (reference sequence). The CDR3 length is 14 residues. DNA of the CDR3: TGTGCCAGCAGCTTGCGGTTCGGGACCGGGGAGCTGTTTTTT. Translation: CASSLRFGTGELFF.

V gene TRBV28 combines with J gene TRBJ2-7, with D maybe TRBD2 (6 bases). Germline V gene lookup returns CDR1 MDHEN and CDR2 SYDVKM. The CDR3 has 15 residues. V was clipped by 5 bases and J by 4 bases, with 18 bases between them. DNA for the CDR3: TGTGCCAGCAGTCCGGCCGGGACTTACATGTACGAGCAGTACTTC. This encodes CASSPAGTYMYEQYF.

The chain employs TRBV5-1 and TRBJ2-6; D is ambiguous. This CDR3 spans 12 amino acids. Germline V gives CDR1 SGHRS, CDR2 YFSETQ. Deletions cut 8 bases from V and 0 bases from J, with 3 bases between. The CDR3, as DNA: TGCGCCAGTCACTCTGGGGCCAACGTCCTGACTTTC. It yields the protein CASHSGANVLTF.

The chain couples TRBV5-1 to TRBJ2-2, with 7 bases fitting TRBD1. The CDR3 sequence is 16 residues long. Germline V gene data show CDR1 as SGHRS and CDR2 as YFSETQ. The V gene end was trimmed by 4 bases and the J gene end by 5 bases; junction bases not matched to a gene: 11. The CDR3 coding sequence is TGCGCCAGCAGCCCTTTCACAGGGGAAGGAACCGGGGAGCTGTTTTTT. Amino acids: CASSPFTGEGTGELFF.

This chain connects TRBV18 to TRBJ2-7; D possibly matches TRBD1 or TRBD2 (5 bases each). Germline assignment: CDR1 KGHSH and CDR2 LQKENI. V lost 3 bases and J lost 0, with 12 bases in between. The CDR3 runs 15 residues. The CDR3 DNA sequence: TGTGCCAGCTCACCCGGGGACGGCAGCTCCTACGAGCAGTACTTC. It yields the protein CASSPGDGSSYEQYF.